This T cell receptor (beta chain) was retrieved from a study of regulatory T cells in long-lasting Graves disease. Study outcomes and limitations: New patients shared 1,000 or so public clonotypes, and persistent patients shared more, with 2,500 to 3,000.

The CDR3 contains 15 residues. After removal of 1 base from V and 9 bases from J, the junction contained 7 bases not matched to a gene. Germline CDR1 and CDR2: SGHVS and FQNEAQ. Time point denoted: newly diagnosed GD, antithyroid drugs for less than 3 months. The authors made the TCR library using RNA they extracted from PBMCs. Arm-PCR of CDR3 regions with iRepertoire HTBI primers generated TCR beta libraries. TCRdb used MiXCR to reprocess the multiplex PCR reads, holding one entry per CDR3 protein. The sample consists of fewer than 550,000 distinct CDR3 sequences, about 16% of them appearing once. This clonotype was detected many times. Its matching antigen is unknown. Another study also made use of these data, one on T cells in Graves' hyperthyroidism and ophthalmopathy. That study reports: Most clonotypes that expanded in the thyroid above 0.001 also showed up in blood.

This sample comprised peripheral blood mononuclear cells (PBMCs), obtained at new diagnosis, from a patient treated with antithyroid drugs. The chain carries TRBV7-8 and TRBJ2-7; 12 nucleotides agree with TRBD2. The clonotype comes from a woman aged 18-30 years with Graves disease. The CDR3 DNA follows: TGTGCCAGCAGCTTAGAACTAGCGGGAGGACGGGGGCAGTACTTC. Translation: CASSLELAGGRGQYF.